This T cell receptor beta chain was sequenced for a study of shared clonotypes between healthy human individuals. This CDR3 is built from 19 residues. V lost 0 bases to trimming and J lost 3 bases; unmatched junction nucleotides: 12. CDR1 is KGHSH and CDR2 is LQKENI in the germline V gene. Study observations and caveats: Naive subsets usually exceeded memory subsets in estimated richness. Sorted-subset sequencing, rarefaction showed, was incomplete despite large depth.

This clone was seen just once. The antigen remains undetermined. The repertoire was sequenced with immunoSEQ multiplex PCR; TCRdb's copy has only in-frame clones and lacks some. In the table there are about 1,800,000 clones, approximately 94% of which are singletons. Only CD45RO-negative cells positively selected for CCR7 counted as naive CD8 cells, so terminally differentiated effector memory CD45RA+ cells were excluded. The receptor comes from a man aged 18 to 30 in good health. The sequenced material came from naive CD8+ T cells sorted from blood. The V and J genes are TRBV18 and TRBJ2-7; 12 bases align to TRBD2. CDR3 residues: CASSPPPTSGGVDGYEQYF. The CDR3, as DNA: TGTGCCAGCTCACCACCCCCGACTAGCGGGGGCGTAGATGGCTACGAGCAGTACTTC.